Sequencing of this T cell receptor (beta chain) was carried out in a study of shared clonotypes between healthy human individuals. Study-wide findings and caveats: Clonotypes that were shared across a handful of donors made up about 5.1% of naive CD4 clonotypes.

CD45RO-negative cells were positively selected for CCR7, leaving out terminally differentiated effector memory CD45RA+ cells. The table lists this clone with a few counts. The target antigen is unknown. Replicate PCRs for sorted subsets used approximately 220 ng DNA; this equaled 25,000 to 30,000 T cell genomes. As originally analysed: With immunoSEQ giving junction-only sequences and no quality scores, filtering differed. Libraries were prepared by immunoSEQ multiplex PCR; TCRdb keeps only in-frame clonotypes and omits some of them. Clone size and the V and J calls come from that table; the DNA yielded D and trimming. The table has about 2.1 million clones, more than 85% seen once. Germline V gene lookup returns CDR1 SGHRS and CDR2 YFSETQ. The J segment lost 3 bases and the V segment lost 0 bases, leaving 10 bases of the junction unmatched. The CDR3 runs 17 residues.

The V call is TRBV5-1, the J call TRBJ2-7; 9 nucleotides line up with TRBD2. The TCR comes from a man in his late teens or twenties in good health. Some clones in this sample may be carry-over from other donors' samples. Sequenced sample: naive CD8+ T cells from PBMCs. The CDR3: CASSLESRAGGLYEQYF. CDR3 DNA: TGCGCCAGCAGCTTGGAGTCCAGAGCGGGAGGACTCTACGAGCAGTACTTC.